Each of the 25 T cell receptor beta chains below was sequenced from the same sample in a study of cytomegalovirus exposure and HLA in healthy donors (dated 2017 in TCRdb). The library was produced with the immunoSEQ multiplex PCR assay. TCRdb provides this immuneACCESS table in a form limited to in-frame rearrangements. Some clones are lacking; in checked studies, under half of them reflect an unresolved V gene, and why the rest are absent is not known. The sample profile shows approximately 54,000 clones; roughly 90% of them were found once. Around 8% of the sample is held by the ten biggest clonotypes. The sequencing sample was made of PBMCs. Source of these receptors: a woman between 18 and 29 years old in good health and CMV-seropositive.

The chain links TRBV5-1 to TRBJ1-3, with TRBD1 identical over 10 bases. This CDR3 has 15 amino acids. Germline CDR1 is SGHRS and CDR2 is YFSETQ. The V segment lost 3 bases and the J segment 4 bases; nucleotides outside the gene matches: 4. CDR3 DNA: TGCGCCAGCAGCTCTGACAGGGGGCGAGGAAACACCATATATTTT. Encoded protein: CASSSDRGRGNTIYF.

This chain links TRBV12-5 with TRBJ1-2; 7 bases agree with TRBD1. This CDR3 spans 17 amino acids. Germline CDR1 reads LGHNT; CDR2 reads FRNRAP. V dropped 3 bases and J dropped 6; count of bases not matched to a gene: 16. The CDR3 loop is CASGFHPTGSGGHGYTF. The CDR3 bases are TGTGCTAGTGGTTTCCACCCGACAGGGTCGGGCGGACATGGCTACACCTTC. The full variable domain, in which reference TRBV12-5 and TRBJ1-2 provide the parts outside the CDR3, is DARVTQTPRHKVTEMGQEVTMRCQPILGHNTVFWYRQTMMQGLELLAYFRNRAPLDDSGMPKDRFSAEMPDATLATLKIQPSEPRDSAVYFCASGFHPTGSGGHGYTFGSGTRLTVV.

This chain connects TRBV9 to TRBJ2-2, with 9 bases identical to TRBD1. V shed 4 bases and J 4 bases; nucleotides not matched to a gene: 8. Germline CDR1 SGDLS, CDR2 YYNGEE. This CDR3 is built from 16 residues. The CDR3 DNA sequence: TGTGCCAGCAGCACTATAACAGGGGGCGGCACCGGGGAGCTGTTTTTT. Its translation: CASSTITGGGTGELFF.

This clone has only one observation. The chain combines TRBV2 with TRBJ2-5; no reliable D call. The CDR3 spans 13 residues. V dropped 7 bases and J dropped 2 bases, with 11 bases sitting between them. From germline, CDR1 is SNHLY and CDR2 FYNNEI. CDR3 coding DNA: TGTGCCAGCAAGGCTGCAGGACAAGAGACCCAGTACTTC. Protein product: CASKAAGQETQYF.

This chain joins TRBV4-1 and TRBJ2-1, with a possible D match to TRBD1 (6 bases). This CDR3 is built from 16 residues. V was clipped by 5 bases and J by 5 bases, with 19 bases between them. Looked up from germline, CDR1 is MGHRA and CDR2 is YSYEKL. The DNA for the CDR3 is TGCGCCAGCAGCTCAAATCCGACAGGCCCAGACAATGAGCAGTTCTTC. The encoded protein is CASSSNPTGPDNEQFF.

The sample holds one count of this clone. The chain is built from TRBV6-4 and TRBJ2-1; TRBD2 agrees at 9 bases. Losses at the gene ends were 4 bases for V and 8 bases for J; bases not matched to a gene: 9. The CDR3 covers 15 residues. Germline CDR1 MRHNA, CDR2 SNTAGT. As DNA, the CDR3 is TGTGCCAGCAGTGTTCTGAGCGGGGGGAGTGATGAGCAGTTCTTC. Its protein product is CASSVLSGGSDEQFF.

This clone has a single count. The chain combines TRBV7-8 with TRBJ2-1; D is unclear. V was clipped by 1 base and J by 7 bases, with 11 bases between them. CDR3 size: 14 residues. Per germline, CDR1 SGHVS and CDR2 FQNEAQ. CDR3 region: CASSLGPGWNEQFF. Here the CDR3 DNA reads TGTGCCAGCAGCTTAGGTCCAGGATGGAATGAGCAGTTCTTC. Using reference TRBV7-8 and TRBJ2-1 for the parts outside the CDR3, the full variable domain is GAGVSQSPRYKVAKRGQDVALRCDPISGHVSLFWYQQALGQGPEFLTYFQNEAQLDKSGLPSDRFFAERPEGSVSTLKIQRTQQEDSAVYLCASSLGPGWNEQFFGPGTRLTVL.

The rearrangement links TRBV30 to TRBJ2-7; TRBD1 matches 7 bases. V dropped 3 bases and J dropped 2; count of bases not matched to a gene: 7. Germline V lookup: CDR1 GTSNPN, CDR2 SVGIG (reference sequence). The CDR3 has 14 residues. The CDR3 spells CAWRAGTAAYEQYF. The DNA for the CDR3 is TGTGCCTGGAGAGCCGGGACAGCCGCCTACGAGCAGTACTTC. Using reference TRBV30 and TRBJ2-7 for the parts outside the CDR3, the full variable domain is SQTIHQWPATLVQPVGSPLSLECTVEGTSNPNLYWYRQAAGRGLQLLFYSVGIGQISSEVPQNLSASRPQDRQFILSSKKLLLSDSGFYLCAWRAGTAAYEQYFGPGTRLTVT.

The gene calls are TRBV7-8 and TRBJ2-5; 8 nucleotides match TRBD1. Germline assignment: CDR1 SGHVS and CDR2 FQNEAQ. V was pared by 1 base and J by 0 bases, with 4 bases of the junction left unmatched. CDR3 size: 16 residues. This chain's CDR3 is CASSLVSGGNQETQYF. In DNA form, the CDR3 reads TGTGCCAGCAGCTTAGTATCAGGGGGCAACCAAGAGACCCAGTACTTC.

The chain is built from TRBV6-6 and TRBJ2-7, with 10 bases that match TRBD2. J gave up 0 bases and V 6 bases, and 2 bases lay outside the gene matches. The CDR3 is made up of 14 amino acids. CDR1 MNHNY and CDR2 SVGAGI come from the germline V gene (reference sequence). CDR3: CASRTSGDSYEQYF. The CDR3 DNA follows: TGTGCCAGCAGAACTAGCGGGGACTCCTACGAGCAGTACTTC.

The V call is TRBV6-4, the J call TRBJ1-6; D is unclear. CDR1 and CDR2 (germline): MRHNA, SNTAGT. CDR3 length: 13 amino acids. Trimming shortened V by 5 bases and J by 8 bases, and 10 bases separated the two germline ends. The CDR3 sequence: CASSPEPHSPLHF. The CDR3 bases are TGTGCCAGCAGTCCGGAGCCGCATTCACCCCTCCACTTT.

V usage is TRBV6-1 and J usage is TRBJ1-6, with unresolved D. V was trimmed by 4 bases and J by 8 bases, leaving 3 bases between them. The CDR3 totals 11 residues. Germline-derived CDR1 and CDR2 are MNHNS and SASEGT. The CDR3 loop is CASSAYSPLHF. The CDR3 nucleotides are TGTGCCAGCAGTGCCTATTCACCCCTCCACTTT.

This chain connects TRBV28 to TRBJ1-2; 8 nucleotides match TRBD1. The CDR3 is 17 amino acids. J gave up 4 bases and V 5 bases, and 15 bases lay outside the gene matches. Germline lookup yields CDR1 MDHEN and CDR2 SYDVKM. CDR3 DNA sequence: TGTGCCAGCAGTCCCATAACAGGGGGTCGTGGGGGCTATGGCTACACCTTC. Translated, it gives CASSPITGGRGGYGYTF.

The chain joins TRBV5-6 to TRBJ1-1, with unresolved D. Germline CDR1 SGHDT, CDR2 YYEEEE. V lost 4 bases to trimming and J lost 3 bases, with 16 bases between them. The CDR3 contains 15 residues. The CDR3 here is CASSPEPWRDTEAFF. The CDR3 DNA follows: TGTGCCAGCAGCCCTGAACCCTGGAGGGACACTGAAGCTTTCTTT.

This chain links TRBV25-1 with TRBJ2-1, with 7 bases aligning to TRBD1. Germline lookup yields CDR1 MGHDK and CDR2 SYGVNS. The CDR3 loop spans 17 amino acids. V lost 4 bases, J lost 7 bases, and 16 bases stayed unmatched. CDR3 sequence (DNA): TGTGCCAGCAGTGGTTCGAGCACAGGGGTGAATGGGAATGAGCAGTTCTTC. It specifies CASSGSSTGVNGNEQFF.

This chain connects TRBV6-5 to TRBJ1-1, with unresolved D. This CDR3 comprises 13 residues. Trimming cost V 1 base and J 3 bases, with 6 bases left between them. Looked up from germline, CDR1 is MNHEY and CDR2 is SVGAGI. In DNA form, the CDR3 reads TGTGCCAGCAGTTACTTGGCCCACACTGAAGCTTTCTTT. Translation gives CASSYLAHTEAFF.

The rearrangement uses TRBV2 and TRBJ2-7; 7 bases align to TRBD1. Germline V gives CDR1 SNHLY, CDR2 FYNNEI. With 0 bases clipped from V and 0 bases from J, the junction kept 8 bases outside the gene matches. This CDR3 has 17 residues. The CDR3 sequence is CASSEALERTGSYEQYF. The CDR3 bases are TGTGCCAGCAGTGAAGCGCTCGAGCGGACAGGCTCCTACGAGCAGTACTTC.

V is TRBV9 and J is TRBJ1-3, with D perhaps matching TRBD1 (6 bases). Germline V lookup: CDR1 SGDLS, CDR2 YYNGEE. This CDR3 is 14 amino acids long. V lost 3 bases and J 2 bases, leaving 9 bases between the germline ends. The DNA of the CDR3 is TGTGCCAGCAGCGATGCAGGGGCTGGAAACACCATATATTTT. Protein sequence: CASSDAGAGNTIYF.

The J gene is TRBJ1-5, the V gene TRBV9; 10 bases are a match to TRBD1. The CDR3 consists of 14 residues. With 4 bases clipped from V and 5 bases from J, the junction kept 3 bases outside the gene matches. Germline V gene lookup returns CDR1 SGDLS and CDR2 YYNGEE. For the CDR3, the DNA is TGTGCCAGCAGCACAGGACAGGGGGATCAGCCCCAGCATTTT. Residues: CASSTGQGDQPQHF.

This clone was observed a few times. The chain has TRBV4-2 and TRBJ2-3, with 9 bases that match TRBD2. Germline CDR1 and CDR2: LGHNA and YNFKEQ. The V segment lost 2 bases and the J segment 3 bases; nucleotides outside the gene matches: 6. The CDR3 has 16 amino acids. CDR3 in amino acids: CASSQRLADRTDTQYF. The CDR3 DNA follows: TGTGCCAGCAGCCAACGACTAGCGGACCGAACAGATACGCAGTATTTT.

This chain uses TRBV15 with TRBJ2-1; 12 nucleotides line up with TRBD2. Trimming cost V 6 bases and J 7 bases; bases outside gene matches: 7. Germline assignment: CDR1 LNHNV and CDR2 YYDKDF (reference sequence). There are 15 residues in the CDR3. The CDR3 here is CATRVGLAGSNEQFF. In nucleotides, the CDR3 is TGTGCCACCAGAGTCGGACTAGCGGGGAGTAATGAGCAGTTCTTC. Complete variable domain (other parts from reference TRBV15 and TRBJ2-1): DAMVIQNPRYQVTQFGKPVTLSCSQTLNHNVMYWYQQKSSQAPKLLFHYYDKDFNNEADTPDNFQSRRPNTSFCFLDIRSPGLGDTAMYLCATRVGLAGSNEQFFGPGTRLTVL.

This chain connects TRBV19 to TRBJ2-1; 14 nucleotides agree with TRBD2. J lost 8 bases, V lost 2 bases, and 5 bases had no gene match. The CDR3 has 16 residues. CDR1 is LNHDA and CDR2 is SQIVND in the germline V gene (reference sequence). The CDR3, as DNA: TGTGCCAGTAGTATAACGACTAGCGGGGGGGGTGATGAGCAGTTCTTC. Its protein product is CASSITTSGGGDEQFF.

The CDR3 coding sequence is TGTGCCAGCAGCTCACGACAGGGGAGTCCCCCTTATGGCTACACCTTC. Encoded protein: CASSSRQGSPPYGYTF. The V gene is TRBV5-4, the J gene TRBJ1-2; 8 bases align to TRBD1. With V trimmed by 3 bases and J by 5 bases, 12 bases remained unmatched. Germline V gives CDR1 SGHNT, CDR2 YYREEE (reference sequence). The length of the CDR3 is 16 residues.

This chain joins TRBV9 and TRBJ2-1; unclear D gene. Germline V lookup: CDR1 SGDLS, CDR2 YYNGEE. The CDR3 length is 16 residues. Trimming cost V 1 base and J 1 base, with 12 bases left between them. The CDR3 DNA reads TGTGCCAGCAGCGTAATTCAGACTGCGTCCTACAATGAGCAGTTCTTC. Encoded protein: CASSVIQTASYNEQFF.

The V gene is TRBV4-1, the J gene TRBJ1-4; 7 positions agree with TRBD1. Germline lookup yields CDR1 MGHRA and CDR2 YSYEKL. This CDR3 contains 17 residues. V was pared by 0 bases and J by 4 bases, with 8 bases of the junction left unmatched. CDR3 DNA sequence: TGCGCCAGCAGCCAAGACTCACGGGGGACAGTTAATGAAAAACTGTTTTTT. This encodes CASSQDSRGTVNEKLFF.